One TCR beta chain is described in this entry. Its antigen remains unidentified. Trimming cost V 5 bases and J 0 bases; bases outside gene matches: 6. The CDR3 is 15 residues long. Per germline, CDR1 MNHEY and CDR2 SVGEGT. This record belongs to a study of T cell responses to AZD1222 COVID-19 vaccine. Study as a whole: Second doses that came at about 4 or about 12 weeks were put together.

The protocol was immunoSEQ multiplex PCR, while the TCRdb copy is restricted to in-frame clones and leaves out a portion. Seen here are approximately 100,000 clones, around nine tenths observed once, and the top ten hold about 3.5%. Overall study results and limits: Donor demographics were predominantly white British with a female majority; clonal diversity may be underestimated. Reports indicate that nearly half of spike-specific TCRs are directed at unmutated variant regions. At baseline, just five to seven AZD1222 recipients tested seropositive.

The starting material was peripheral blood, obtained on day 0 of AZD1222 vaccination. The chain links TRBV6-2 or TRBV6-3 to TRBJ1-2, with 7 bases matching TRBD1. The TCR was taken from an adult in good health. The CDR3 nucleotides are TGTGCCAGCAGTCGGCAAGACAGGGCTAACTATGGCTACACCTTC. It is translated as CASSRQDRANYGYTF.